Below are 3 T cell receptor beta chains sequenced from a single sample in a study of OX40 agonist ivuxolimab in advanced cancers. TCRdb's table, derived via immunoSEQ multiplex PCR, lists solely in-frame clones and lacks some. The sample shows roughly 61,000 clones, approximately 90% of them seen only once. Sequencing was performed on CD4+ or CD8+ T cells sorted from blood, taken in a trial of the OX40 agonist ivuxolimab. The receptor source for this set is an adult with an advanced solid tumor such as melanoma, head and neck, liver or kidney cancer.

The V and J genes are TRBV2 and TRBJ2-1, with D perhaps TRBD1 (5 bases). Germline assignment: CDR1 SNHLY and CDR2 FYNNEI. V shed 6 bases and J shed 0 bases, with 9 bases lying between them. CDR3 length equals 14 residues. CDR3 sequence (DNA): TGTGCCAGCAGAGTCAGGGTCTCCTACAATGAGCAGTTCTTC. This gives the protein CASRVRVSYNEQFF. The full variable domain, in which reference TRBV2 and TRBJ2-1 provide the parts outside the CDR3, is EPEVTQTPSHQVTQMGQEVILRCVPISNHLYFYWYRQILGQKVEFLVSFYNNEISEKSEIFDDQFSVERPDGSNFTLKIRSTKLEDSAMYFCASRVRVSYNEQFFGPGTRLTVL.

The J gene is TRBJ2-7, the V gene TRBV7-6; 7 bases map to TRBD1. Germline V lookup: CDR1 SGHVS, CDR2 FNYEAQ. Trimming at V came to 4 bases and at J to 2 bases, leaving 20 bases not matched to a gene. The CDR3 runs to 19 residues. CDR3 region: CASSSTDRVWFRYAYEQYV. The CDR3 DNA follows: TGTGCCAGCAGCTCGACAGACAGGGTCTGGTTTCGGTATGCCTACGAGCAGTACGTC.

This chain connects TRBV28 to TRBJ1-2; 8 bases map to TRBD1. The CDR3 is 14 amino acids. Trimming took 3 bases from V and 4 from J; bases not matched to a gene: 4. The germline V gene encodes CDR1 MDHEN and CDR2 SYDVKM. The CDR3 here is CASSFSGTGYGYTF. The CDR3 DNA reads as TGTGCCAGCAGTTTTTCCGGGACAGGCTATGGCTACACCTTC.